These 30 T cell receptor beta chains share one sample of origin, sequenced in a study of blood T cells in healthy people across ages. A sample-barcoded 5' primer and a J-beta primer mix were used in a second PCR of about 7 to 12 cycles. TCRdb reprocessed the 5' RACE reads via MiXCR and lists one record per CDR3 protein. Of some 800,000 distinct CDR3 sequences in the sample, around 45% were seen once. The specimen was blood. These TCRs come from a man in his sixties in good health.

The V gene is TRBV6-5, the J gene TRBJ1-1; 7 bases are a match to TRBD1. CDR1 is MNHEY, CDR2 SVGAGI, per germline. CDR3 length: 14 amino acids. The V and J ends lost 5 bases and 0 bases, in that order; junction bases with no gene match: 3. CDR3 loop: CASSEGQLNTEAFF. The CDR3 coding sequence is TGTGCCAGCAGTGAGGGACAGTTGAACACTGAAGCTTTCTTT.

The chain joins TRBV11-2 to TRBJ2-1, with no clear D. The CDR3 runs to 15 residues. The V end lost 0 bases, the J end lost 2 bases, and 8 bases lay between the germline ends. Germline V lookup: CDR1 SGHAT, CDR2 FQNNGV. CDR3 in amino acids: CASSLDWAAYNEQFF. CDR3 nucleotides: TGTGCCAGCAGCTTAGATTGGGCAGCCTACAATGAGCAGTTCTTC. Combining the CDR3 with reference TRBV11-2 and TRBJ2-1 gives the whole variable domain EAGVAQSPRYKIIEKRQSVAFWCNPISGHATLYWYQQILGQGPKLLIQFQNNGVVDDSQLPKDRFSAERLKGVDSTLKIQPAKLEDSAVYLCASSLDWAAYNEQFFGPGTRLTVL.

This clonotype appeared a few times. This chain connects TRBV29-1 to TRBJ2-5, with a weak D call TRBD2 (5 bases). CDR3 length: 13 residues. Germline CDR1 is SQVTM and CDR2 is ANQGSEA. The ends were cut back, 0 bases at V and 2 bases at J, with 7 bases in the middle. This CDR3 reads CSVEEAAQETQYF. CDR3 nucleotides: TGCAGCGTTGAAGAAGCGGCTCAAGAGACCCAGTACTTC.

Here the CDR3 reads CASSLLGAILETQYF. Here the CDR3 DNA reads TGTGCCAGCAGCTTATTAGGGGCCATCCTAGAGACCCAGTACTTC. The rearrangement uses TRBV7-2 and TRBJ2-5; maybe TRBD1 (5 bases). The CDR3 has 15 amino acids. V lost 2 bases to trimming and J lost 4 bases, with 14 bases between them. Per the germline V gene, CDR1 is SGHTA and CDR2 is FQGNSA.

This clonotype has more than one count but fewer than ten. The rearrangement uses TRBV6-2 or TRBV6-3 and TRBJ2-7; 8 bases fit TRBD1. The CDR3 length is 16 residues. Trimming removed 8 bases from V and 1 base from J; junction bases left unmatched: 13. Germline values: CDR1 MNHEY, CDR2 SVGEGT. CDR3 sequence (DNA): TGTGCCAGCTCTACCTTAAGGCAGGGGGCGTCCTACGAGCAGTACTTC. It translates to CASSTLRQGASYEQYF.

DNA for the CDR3: TGCGCCAGCAGCCAACGACTAGCGGGGGGGCCTGATGAGCAGTTCTTC. Its protein is CASSQRLAGGPDEQFF. The rearrangement uses TRBV4-3 and TRBJ2-1; TRBD2 agrees at 14 bases. Per germline, CDR1 LGHNA and CDR2 YSLEER. With V trimmed by 2 bases and J by 8 bases, 5 bases remained unmatched. The CDR3 totals 16 residues.

Only a few counts were recorded for this clonotype. The rearrangement links TRBV10-3 to TRBJ2-3; D is uncertain. The V and J ends lost 6 bases and 4 bases respectively, with 11 bases between them. The CDR3 runs 13 residues. Per the germline V gene, CDR1 is ENHRY and CDR2 is SYGVKD. The CDR3 here is CAISRVGSDTQYF. The CDR3 DNA is TGTGCCATCAGCCGGGTTGGGTCAGATACGCAGTATTTT.

The chain couples TRBV20-1 to TRBJ1-5, with TRBD1 matching 8 bases. J gave up 1 base and V 1 base, and 3 bases lay outside the gene matches. The CDR3 spans 15 residues. Germline values: CDR1 DFQATT, CDR2 SNEGSKA (reference sequence). CDR3 sequence reads: CSARGPGGSNQPQHF. In nucleotides, the CDR3 is TGCAGTGCTAGAGGCCCAGGGGGCAGCAATCAGCCCCAGCATTTT.

V usage is TRBV7-2 and J usage is TRBJ2-3; 10 bases are shared with TRBD2. V lost 4 bases to trimming and J lost 1 base; unmatched junction nucleotides: 5. This CDR3 spans 16 amino acids. From germline, CDR1 is SGHTA and CDR2 FQGNSA. The CDR3 DNA is TGTGCCAGCAGCTACGTTAGCGGGGGGCGCACAGATACGCAGTATTTT. Translated, it gives CASSYVSGGRTDTQYF.

The chain joins TRBV12-3 or TRBV12-4 to TRBJ2-5; 8 bases match TRBD1. CDR3 length: 15 amino acids. The V gene end was trimmed by 5 bases and the J gene end by 3 bases; junction bases not matched to a gene: 8. The CDR3 region has the DNA TGTGCCAGCAGTAGCTGGGACAGGATAGAAGAGACCCAGTACTTC. Its translation: CASSSWDRIEETQYF.

This rearrangement joins TRBV18 to TRBJ2-2; TRBD2 matches at 14 bases. This CDR3 has 18 residues. Germline CDR1 and CDR2: KGHSH and LQKENI. The V and J ends lost 2 bases and 3 bases, in that order; junction bases with no gene match: 5. DNA of the CDR3: TGTGCCAGCTCACCAAGGACTAGCGGGGGGCCGCACACCGGGGAGCTGTTTTTT. It encodes CASSPRTSGGPHTGELFF.

This chain connects TRBV6-5 to TRBJ2-2; no firm D call. Germline V CDR1 and CDR2: MNHEY, SVGAGI. V lost 0 bases, J lost 0 bases, and 5 bases lay in between. This CDR3 is 15 amino acids long. As DNA, the CDR3 is TGTGCCAGCAGTTACTCGATCGCGAACACCGGGGAGCTGTTTTTT. Residues: CASSYSIANTGELFF.

V gene TRBV28 combines with J gene TRBJ2-7, with D perhaps given as TRBD1 or TRBD2 (7 bases each). V was trimmed by 6 bases and J by 3 bases, leaving 21 bases between them. The CDR3 is 16 residues long. In germline, CDR1 is MDHEN, CDR2 SYDVKM. This CDR3 reads CASSRGGRGRGYEQYF. DNA of the CDR3: TGTGCCAGCAGCAGGGGGGGAAGGGGACGAGGCTACGAGCAGTACTTC.

This clonotype was observed many times. The chain uses TRBV29-1 and TRBJ2-6; no clear D gene. The germline V gene has CDR1 SQVTM and CDR2 ANQGSEA. There are 11 residues in the CDR3. V was cut by 2 bases and J by 7 bases, with 3 bases left in between. The CDR3 DNA follows: TGCAGCGTTGAAAGAGCCAACGTCCTGACTTTC. It encodes CSVERANVLTF.

The gene calls are TRBV29-1 and TRBJ2-7; no firm D call. Trimming took 4 bases from V and 0 from J, leaving 10 bases between them. This CDR3 region has 13 residues. Germline V CDR1 and CDR2: SQVTM, ANQGSEA. CDR3 residues: CSVVTARSYEQYF. The CDR3 DNA sequence: TGCAGCGTTGTTACAGCCCGCTCCTACGAGCAGTACTTC.

The rearrangement uses TRBV6-6 and TRBJ2-2; D uncertain. Trimming took 0 bases from V and 3 from J, leaving 5 bases between them. In germline, CDR1 is MNHNY, CDR2 SVGAGI (reference sequence). The CDR3 has 14 amino acids. The CDR3 sequence: CASSYSSDTGELFF. In DNA, the CDR3 is TGTGCCAGCAGTTACTCGTCGGACACCGGGGAGCTGTTTTTT.

The V and J genes are TRBV7-2 and TRBJ1-4, with a possible D match to TRBD1 (5 bases). V lost 5 bases, J lost 3 bases, and 10 bases lay in between. This CDR3 spans 14 amino acids. Germline V gives CDR1 SGHTA, CDR2 FQGNSA. DNA of the CDR3: TGTGCCAGCAGCCCCCCGGGGGCTAATGAAAAACTGTTTTTT. This codes for CASSPPGANEKLFF.

The table lists this clonotype with a count of one. The chain uses TRBV6-1 and TRBJ2-2; a possible D gene is TRBD2 (7 bases). The CDR3 loop spans 18 amino acids. Looked up from germline, CDR1 is MNHNS and CDR2 is SASEGT. V was pared by 5 bases and J by 1 base, with 20 bases between. CDR3 residues: CASSPLGGGRQNTGELFF. The CDR3 DNA reads as TGTGCCAGCAGTCCCCTGGGGGGCGGGAGACAGAACACCGGGGAGCTGTTTTTT.

This clonotype was observed a single time. The CDR3 coding sequence is TGTGCCAGCACCCCAGGGGTTTTGGACACTGAAGCTTTCTTT. Its translation: CASTPGVLDTEAFF. The rearrangement uses TRBV7-9 and TRBJ1-1; D may be TRBD1 (6 bases). The germline gives CDR1 SEHNR, CDR2 FQNEAQ (reference sequence). Trimming took off 7 bases at V and 3 bases at J, with 15 bases between the two ends. This CDR3 contains 14 residues.

The CDR3 region is CASRPGRGNTEAFF. The CDR3 coding sequence is TGTGCCAGCAGGCCGGGACGGGGAAACACTGAAGCTTTCTTT. The V and J genes are TRBV7-9 and TRBJ1-1, with D tentatively TRBD1 (5 bases). The CDR3 is 14 residues long. Deletions cut 6 bases from V and 2 bases from J, with 13 bases between. Looked up from germline, CDR1 is SEHNR and CDR2 is FQNEAQ (reference sequence).

This clonotype was picked up a small number of times. The V gene is TRBV29-1, the J gene TRBJ1-1; maybe TRBD1 (5 bases). CDR3 length: 14 residues. The V end was cut by 6 bases, the J end by 5 bases, with 19 bases between. Per the germline V gene, CDR1 is SQVTM and CDR2 is ANQGSEA. The CDR3, as DNA: TGCAGCGTCGCAAACACCCGGGGGGGTACTGAAGCTTTCTTT. Its protein is CSVANTRGGTEAFF. The full variable domain, rest sourced from reference TRBV29-1 and TRBJ1-1, is SAVISQKPSRDICQRGTSLTIQCQVDSQVTMMFWYRQQPGQSLTLIATANQGSEATYESGFVIDKFPISRPNLTFSTLTVSNMSPEDSSIYLCSVANTRGGTEAFFGQGTRLTVV.

The chain is built from TRBV25-1 and TRBJ1-1; a weak D match, TRBD1 (5 bases). Trimming removed 5 bases at V and 4 bases at J, with 14 bases between. The CDR3 contains 14 residues. Germline assignment: CDR1 MGHDK and CDR2 SYGVNS. CDR3 protein: CASSSAGGITEAFF. CDR3 in DNA: TGTGCCAGCAGTTCAGCGGGGGGGATCACTGAAGCTTTCTTT.

The rearrangement joins TRBV24-1 to TRBJ2-5; TRBD1 matches at 12 bases. V shed 4 bases and J 11 bases; nucleotides not matched to a gene: 13. This CDR3 is 16 amino acids long. Germline V gene data show CDR1 as KGHDR and CDR2 as SFDVKD. The CDR3 here is CATSDSGQGAHNEQYF. The CDR3 region has the DNA TGTGCCACCAGTGACTCGGGACAGGGGGCGCACAATGAGCAGTACTTC.

In its sample, this clonotype was seen once. This chain connects TRBV7-6 to TRBJ2-3; TRBD1 or TRBD2 may be the D gene (5 bases each). The CDR3 is 13 residues long. V was pared by 4 bases and J by 6 bases, with 11 bases between. CDR1 is SGHVS, CDR2 FNYEAQ, per germline. The DNA for the CDR3 is TGTGCCAGCAGCTCGGGACCCCCTGATACGCAGTATTTT. Its translation is CASSSGPPDTQYF.

This clonotype occurred a few times. The CDR3 region has the DNA TGCGCCAGCAGCCAAGGGGCAGGGCCCTCCTACGAGCAGTACTTC. This encodes CASSQGAGPSYEQYF. This chain links TRBV4-1 with TRBJ2-7, with D perhaps matching TRBD1 (5 bases). The CDR3 spans 15 residues. V was shortened by 1 base and J by 0 bases, with 10 bases between the two germline ends. Looked up from germline, CDR1 is MGHRA and CDR2 is YSYEKL.

The V gene is TRBV3-1, the J gene TRBJ2-7; possibly TRBD1 for D (6 bases). V lost 4 bases and J lost 2, with 12 bases in between. The CDR3 loop spans 14 amino acids. The germline V gene encodes CDR1 LGHDT and CDR2 YNNKEL (reference sequence). CDR3 in amino acids: CASSRHGQPYEQYF. For the CDR3, the DNA is TGTGCCAGCAGCCGTCACGGACAGCCCTACGAGCAGTACTTC.

Many counts were recorded for this clonotype. In nucleotides, the CDR3 is TGTGCCAGCAACCAGGACATCTACGAGCAGTACTTC. Amino acids: CASNQDIYEQYF. The rearrangement links TRBV6-1 to TRBJ2-7; D might be TRBD1 (5 bases). This CDR3 region has 12 residues. Trimming left V 7 bases short and J 3 bases short, with 10 bases between. Germline lookup yields CDR1 MNHNS and CDR2 SASEGT.

The V call is TRBV5-1, the J call TRBJ1-4, with TRBD1 matching 7 bases. J was trimmed by 7 bases and V by 4 bases; bases with no gene match: 7. Per germline, CDR1 SGHRS and CDR2 YFSETQ. The CDR3 is 14 amino acids. The CDR3 DNA sequence: TGCGCCAGCAGCCCGACAGGGCCAAGTGAAAAACTGTTTTTT. It encodes CASSPTGPSEKLFF.

This clonotype appeared a few times. This chain links TRBV25-1 with TRBJ2-4, with TRBD1 matching over 9 bases. Germline V gene lookup returns CDR1 MGHDK and CDR2 SYGVNS. V gave up 6 bases and J gave up 9 bases; unmatched junction bases: 3. The CDR3 runs to 12 residues. The CDR3 DNA is TGTGCCAGCAGCGGACAGGGGTTCATTCAGTACTTC. Translating gives CASSGQGFIQYF.

This clonotype was found once. Germline and junction disagree at one end, which may indicate a read error. The rearrangement joins TRBV10-3 to TRBJ2-1, with no clear D. The CDR3 contains 13 residues. The V gene's germline CDR1 is ENHRY and CDR2 SYGVKD. This chain's CDR3 is CAFRDGPLNEQFF. The DNA for the CDR3 is TGTGCCTTCAGAGACGGGCCCCTTAATGAGCAGTTCTTC.